One and the same sample provided the 9 T cell receptor beta chains below, sequenced in a study of spatial heterogeneity in lung cancer. TCRdb itself ran the 5' RACE reads through MiXCR, one entry per CDR3 protein. The repertoire consists of roughly 10,000 distinct CDR3 sequences, with approximately 12% occurring once and the leading ten covering 10%. Time point of the sample: sample taken at primary tumor resection. No antigen has been identified for these receptors. Whole-study findings and limits: Expanded alpha and beta TCR counts within tumors tracked tumor mutation counts.

The sample here was lung tumor tissue, taken at surgery. The receptors here all came from a male donor with early-stage non-small cell lung cancer.

Comments on this clonotype: This beta chain was picked up by a library intended for alpha chains and is off target, so its count carries little meaning. The chain combines TRBV6-5 with TRBJ2-3, with D maybe TRBD2 (5 bases). CDR1 and CDR2 (germline): MNHEY, SVGAGI. This CDR3 has 18 residues. Trimming removed 5 bases at V and 2 bases at J, with 23 bases between. This CDR3 reads CASSPNWAWESITDTQYF. CDR3 sequence (DNA): TGTGCCAGCAGTCCGAACTGGGCCTGGGAGAGCATCACAGATACGCAGTATTTT.

A note on this clonotype: The library was designed around alpha chains, so this beta chain is a stray read whose abundance carries little weight. This chain uses TRBV6-5 with TRBJ2-2; D is unresolved. V was cut by 0 bases and J by 2 bases, with 4 bases left in between. The CDR3 extends over 14 amino acids. The germline gives CDR1 MNHEY, CDR2 SVGAGI. This CDR3 reads CASSYSRNTGELFF. CDR3 nucleotide sequence: TGTGCCAGCAGTTACTCCCGTAACACCGGGGAGCTGTTTTTT.

Concerning this clonotype itself: This beta chain came through as a stray read in a library set up for alpha chains, and its size says little. This rearrangement joins TRBV11-2 to TRBJ2-1; the D is unclear. Germline CDR1 is SGHAT and CDR2 is FQNNGV. The CDR3 is made up of 15 amino acids. Trimming removed 1 base at V and 3 bases at J, with 10 bases between. As DNA, the CDR3 is TGTGCCAGCAGCTTAGTGCAGGCTATCTACAATGAGCAGTTCTTC. Translation: CASSLVQAIYNEQFF.

By share of the sample, this clonotype is medium-sized. The size of this beta chain means little, since it is a stray read in a library made for alpha chains. The V call is TRBV5-1, the J call TRBJ1-2; D possibly corresponds to TRBD1 (5 bases). Trimming stripped 7 bases from V and 10 bases from J, with 20 bases between. The CDR3 runs 13 residues. Germline V gene lookup returns CDR1 SGHRS and CDR2 YFSETQ. The CDR3 loop reads CASRPGTSEDYTF. The CDR3 DNA reads as TGCGCCAGCCGTCCGGGGACGTCGGAGGACTACACCTTC.

In its sample, this clonotype is medium-sized (0.01 to 0.1%). This beta chain slipped into a library made for alpha chains as a stray read, so its size is not meaningful. The V call is TRBV29-1, the J call TRBJ2-1; 7 bases are shared with TRBD2. The V segment lost 4 bases and the J segment 1 base; nucleotides outside the gene matches: 1. The CDR3 extends over 13 amino acids. Germline CDR1 SQVTM, CDR2 ANQGSEA. The CDR3 protein is CSVAGGSYNEQFF. CDR3 in DNA: TGCAGCGTTGCGGGAGGATCCTACAATGAGCAGTTCTTC.

This clonotype is classed as medium-sized. This beta chain is an off-target read within a library intended for alpha chains, so its frequency means little. The chain is built from TRBV5-1 and TRBJ1-2; D unclear. Trimming left V 1 base short and J 5 bases short, with 12 bases between. The CDR3 has 14 amino acids. The germline V gene encodes CDR1 SGHRS and CDR2 YFSETQ. CDR3 amino acids: CASSLLDVRYGYTF. CDR3 DNA sequence: TGCGCCAGCAGCTTGTTGGACGTAAGGTATGGCTACACCTTC.

At least ten counts were recorded for this clonotype. This beta chain was picked up by a library intended for alpha chains and is off target, so its count carries little meaning. This chain joins TRBV11-1 and TRBJ2-5; D unresolved. The CDR3 is 14 residues long. With 4 bases removed from V and 2 bases from J, the gap between germline ends came to 11 bases. From germline, CDR1 is SGHAT and CDR2 FQDESV (reference sequence). The CDR3 DNA follows: TGTGCCAGCAGCTCTCTAATCTTGCAAGAGACCCAGTACTTC. This sequence encodes CASSSLILQETQYF.

This clonotype is medium-sized within its sample. This beta chain is off target for a library built for alpha chains, so its abundance means little. V is TRBV28 and J is TRBJ2-6; 9 positions agree with TRBD1. The CDR3 has 19 amino acids. Trimming cost V 7 bases and J 0 bases; bases outside gene matches: 13. Germline CDR1 is MDHEN and CDR2 is SYDVKM. CDR3 sequence reads: CASTQDRDRDYSGANVLTF. Here the CDR3 DNA reads TGTGCCAGCACCCAAGACCGGGACAGGGATTACTCTGGGGCCAACGTCCTGACTTTC. The entire variable domain, with the rest obtained from reference TRBV28 and TRBJ2-6, is as follows: DVKVTQSSRYLVKRTGEKVFLECVQDMDHENMFWYRQDPGLGLRLIYFSYDVKMKEKGDIPEGYSVSREKKERFSLILESASTNQTSMYLCASTQDRDRDYSGANVLTFGAGSRLTVL.

Many counts were recorded for this clonotype. Being off target in a library aimed at alpha chains, this beta chain has a size of little meaning. The chain is built from TRBV15 and TRBJ2-1, with D hard to call. The V end was cut by 1 base, the J end by 7 bases, with 14 bases between. Germline CDR1 and CDR2: LNHNV and YYDKDF (reference sequence). This CDR3 comprises 15 residues. This chain's CDR3 is CATSRGALALNEQFF. The DNA for the CDR3 is TGTGCCACCAGCAGAGGGGCTCTTGCGTTAAATGAGCAGTTCTTC.